The subject of this entry is one T cell receptor (beta chain). Its antigen is still unknown. CD8+ and CD4+ T cells were negatively isolated; TEMRA cells were FACS-enriched. When the RNA was reverse transcribed, random hexamers were used with an input of about 0.5 to 1 ug. Multiplex immunoSEQ PCR targeted 54 Vbeta and 13 Jbeta TCR beta segments. TCRdb called the immunoSEQ multiplex PCR reads again in MiXCR, with one record for every CDR3 protein. This sample has approximately 230,000 distinct CDR3 sequences, with around 95% found just once. This CDR3 has 14 amino acids. In germline, CDR1 is DFQATT, CDR2 SNEGSKA (reference sequence). After removal of 1 base from V and 3 bases from J, the junction contained 4 bases not matched to a gene. These data belong to a study of CD8 T cells in Susac syndrome. Study-wide findings and caveats: It was acknowledged by the study that relatively few individuals were included in its TCR sequencing and HLA analysis.

The sequence came from a human donor with multiple sclerosis. The rearrangement uses TRBV20-1 and TRBJ1-1, with 8 bases fitting TRBD1. What was sequenced was CD4+ T cells from PBMCs. CDR3 loop: CSARAGGSYTEAFF. CDR3 nucleotides: TGCAGTGCTAGAGCAGGGGGCTCGTACACTGAAGCTTTCTTT.